The 15 T cell receptor beta chains below come from one sample, sequenced in a study of T cell responses to AZD1222 COVID-19 vaccine. Measured with immunoSEQ multiplex PCR; TCRdb has only the in-frame clones, and not every one. The data contain about 130,000 clones, roughly nine tenths of them singletons. This sample comprised peripheral blood, obtained on day 0 of AZD1222 vaccination. These receptors came from an adult in good health.

This chain connects TRBV6-4 to TRBJ2-3, with 10 bases that match TRBD1. The trim removed 0 bases at V and 4 bases at J, leaving 1 base unmatched. CDR1 is MRHNA, CDR2 SNTAGT, per germline. This CDR3 region has 15 residues. The CDR3 is CASSDSTGGADTQYF. Here the CDR3 DNA reads TGTGCCAGCAGTGACTCGACAGGGGGCGCAGATACGCAGTATTTT.

The CDR3 reads CASGPGAYEQYF. DNA for the CDR3: TGTGCCAGCGGGCCGGGCGCCTACGAGCAGTACTTC. This chain links TRBV19 with TRBJ2-7; D is unclear. The CDR3 length is 12 residues. Germline loops: CDR1 LNHDA, CDR2 SQIVND (reference sequence). V lost 9 bases to trimming and J lost 2 bases, with 11 bases between them.

This rearrangement joins TRBV4-3 to TRBJ1-2; 7 bases fit TRBD1. The CDR3 runs to 14 residues. Germline V gene sequence: CDR1 LGHNA, CDR2 YSLEER. With 3 bases clipped from V and 5 bases from J, the junction kept 6 bases outside the gene matches. This CDR3 is CASSQGTEGYGYTF. In DNA, the CDR3 is TGCGCCAGCAGCCAGGGGACAGAAGGTTATGGCTACACCTTC.

This clone was seen only a few times. CDR3 in DNA: TGTGCCAGCAGCCCCCAACAGAATAGCAATCAGCCCCAGCATTTT. Amino acid sequence: CASSPQQNSNQPQHF. The V and J genes are TRBV16 and TRBJ1-5; D not certain. This CDR3 region has 15 residues. V was shortened by 4 bases and J by 0 bases, with 10 bases between the two germline ends. CDR1 and CDR2 from the germline V gene are KGHSY and FQNENV.

Only one count was recorded for this clone. The rearrangement uses TRBV19 and TRBJ1-2, with D possibly matching TRBD1 (6 bases). The V gene lost 7 bases and the J gene lost 4 bases, with 22 bases spanning the gap. This CDR3 has 16 residues. Germline V gene lookup returns CDR1 LNHDA and CDR2 SQIVND (reference sequence). DNA of the CDR3: TGTGCCAGTACAACGGGGGGGGCAGTCGAGTTCTATGGCTACACCTTC. It codes for CASTTGGAVEFYGYTF.

V gene TRBV4-3 combines with J gene TRBJ2-7; unclear D gene. This CDR3 is built from 15 residues. V lost 0 bases and J lost 0, with 9 bases in between. Germline-derived CDR1 and CDR2 are LGHNA and YSLEER. The DNA of the CDR3 is TGCGCCAGCAGCCAAGATCTGGCGAGCTCCTACGAGCAGTACTTC. Amino acids: CASSQDLASSYEQYF.

The chain is built from TRBV4-1 and TRBJ1-1; D gene ambiguous. Germline assignment: CDR1 MGHRA and CDR2 YSYEKL. The CDR3 contains 15 residues. V lost 0 bases, J lost 0 bases, and 8 bases lay in between. The CDR3 coding sequence is TGCGCCAGCAGCCAAGATAGGGTCATGAACACTGAAGCTTTCTTT. Translation: CASSQDRVMNTEAFF.

CDR3 nucleotide sequence: TGTGCCAGCAGTTTAGAGGGGATGGGGTATTTT. Its protein product is CASSLEGMGYF. The V call is TRBV28, the J call TRBJ2-3; D possibly uses TRBD1 or TRBD2 (5 bases each). This CDR3 is built from 11 residues. Trimming left V 2 bases short and J 14 bases short, with 11 bases between. Germline assignment: CDR1 MDHEN and CDR2 SYDVKM.

The rearrangement links TRBV29-1 to TRBJ2-3; TRBD1 or TRBD2 may be the D gene (6 bases each). This CDR3 region has 13 residues. Germline V lookup: CDR1 SQVTM, CDR2 ANQGSEA. V was trimmed by 5 bases and J by 1 base, leaving 10 bases between them. The CDR3 loop reads CSVSRGRTDTQYF. CDR3 DNA sequence: TGCAGCGTTTCCCGGGGGCGCACAGATACGCAGTATTTT.

This clone was seen once. The chain joins TRBV30 to TRBJ1-2, with TRBD1 as a possible D gene (5 bases). With 1 base removed from V and 5 bases from J, the gap between germline ends came to 20 bases. The CDR3 consists of 16 residues. Germline lookup yields CDR1 GTSNPN and CDR2 SVGIG (reference sequence). The CDR3 sequence: CAWSAGRVGDAYGYTF. In nucleotides, the CDR3 is TGTGCCTGGAGTGCCGGGAGAGTGGGGGATGCTTATGGCTACACCTTC. Combining the CDR3 with reference TRBV30 and TRBJ1-2 gives the whole variable domain SQTIHQWPATLVQPVGSPLSLECTVEGTSNPNLYWYRQAAGRGLQLLFYSVGIGQISSEVPQNLSASRPQDRQFILSSKKLLLSDSGFYLCAWSAGRVGDAYGYTFGSGTRLTVV.

The chain uses TRBV29-1 and TRBJ1-1, with 9 bases fitting TRBD1. V was clipped by 5 bases and J by 6 bases; unmatched bases: 13. Per germline, CDR1 SQVTM and CDR2 ANQGSEA. The CDR3 is made up of 15 amino acids. In DNA form, the CDR3 reads TGCAGCGTTCTCCAAACGGGACAGGGAATCTCTGAAGCTTTCTTT. It codes for CSVLQTGQGISEAFF.

CDR3 in DNA: TGTGCCAGCAATCTCGCCGGCGGCTACACCTTC. Residues: CASNLAGGYTF. This rearrangement joins TRBV7-9 to TRBJ1-2; D not resolved. V was cut by 7 bases and J by 8 bases, with 11 bases left in between. CDR1 SEHNR and CDR2 FQNEAQ come from the germline V gene (reference sequence). The CDR3 totals 11 residues.

This clone was counted only a few times. The CDR3 loop reads CASSSRRDHTEAFF. The CDR3 nucleotides read TGTGCCAGCAGTTCTCGAAGGGACCACACTGAAGCTTTCTTT. The rearrangement uses TRBV28 and TRBJ1-1; D may be TRBD1 (5 bases). V lost 4 bases, J lost 3 bases, and 12 bases lay in between. The CDR3 length is 14 residues. Germline V lookup: CDR1 MDHEN, CDR2 SYDVKM.

The rearrangement links TRBV7-2 to TRBJ1-6; a weak D match, TRBD1 (5 bases). This CDR3 contains 16 residues. Between the trimmed V and J ends, which lost 4 bases and 5 bases, there was a span of 15 bases. Germline CDR1 and CDR2: SGHTA and FQGNSA. This CDR3 reads CASSSNTGGHNSPLHF. The CDR3 DNA sequence: TGTGCCAGCAGCTCCAACACGGGGGGTCATAATTCACCCCTCCACTTT.

The chain recombines TRBV19 with TRBJ1-1, with TRBD1 matching over 10 bases. After removal of 5 bases from V and 6 bases from J, the junction contained 9 bases not matched to a gene. CDR3 length: 15 amino acids. The germline V gene encodes CDR1 LNHDA and CDR2 SQIVND (reference sequence). Here the CDR3 reads CASSPWDRGTPEAFF. In nucleotides, the CDR3 is TGTGCCAGTAGTCCTTGGGACAGGGGAACGCCTGAAGCTTTCTTT. Filled out from reference TRBV19 and TRBJ1-1, the complete variable domain reads DGGITQSPKYLFRKEGQNVTLSCEQNLNHDAMYWYRQDPGQGLRLIYYSQIVNDFQKGDIAEGYSVSREKKESFPLTVTSAQKNPTAFYLCASSPWDRGTPEAFFGQGTRLTVV.